Listed below are T cell receptor beta chains from one sample, sequenced in a study of CD8 T cells in Susac syndrome. TCRdb processed the immunoSEQ multiplex PCR reads anew with MiXCR; each CDR3 protein has one entry. This sample yields some 150,000 distinct CDR3 sequences, of which approximately 94% are seen a single time; around 0.08% belongs to the top ten. The sequenced sample was CD4+ T cells from PBMCs. The source of these receptors is a human donor in good health. CDR3s include the opening cysteine and the closing phenylalanine or tryptophan.

TRBV18 | CASQKQGLRRGGANVLTF
TRBV5-8 | CASSPGGTAQETQYF
TRBV20-1 | CSANGLSYEQYF
TRBV5-4 | CASSLDSRVGEQFF
TRBV3-1 | CASSPTSGASSYNEQFF
TRBV6-2/TRBV6-3 | CASSSYLGTVGDEQYF
TRBV7-3 | CASSRSGSSYNEQFF
TRBV19 | CASSRAQTGANVLTF
TRBV11-2 | CASSSRQDEQYF
TRBV12-3/TRBV12-4 | CASIFDSMNTEAFF
TRBV6-4 | CASRPDRGGTEAFF
TRBV12-3/TRBV12-4 | CASSRTSGAYEQYF
TRBV30 | CAWSEHKFTDTQYF
TRBV12-3/TRBV12-4 | CASSSRDGRGYTF
TRBV18 | CASSPLGTDNSPLHF
TRBV28 | CASSLLGQVGANVLTF
TRBV6-5 | CASSLSGSRNTEAFF
TRBV5-1 | CASSLGTGAQPQHF
TRBV6-2/TRBV6-3 | CATRVGEGYTF
TRBV29-1 | CSGQGGGYNEQFF